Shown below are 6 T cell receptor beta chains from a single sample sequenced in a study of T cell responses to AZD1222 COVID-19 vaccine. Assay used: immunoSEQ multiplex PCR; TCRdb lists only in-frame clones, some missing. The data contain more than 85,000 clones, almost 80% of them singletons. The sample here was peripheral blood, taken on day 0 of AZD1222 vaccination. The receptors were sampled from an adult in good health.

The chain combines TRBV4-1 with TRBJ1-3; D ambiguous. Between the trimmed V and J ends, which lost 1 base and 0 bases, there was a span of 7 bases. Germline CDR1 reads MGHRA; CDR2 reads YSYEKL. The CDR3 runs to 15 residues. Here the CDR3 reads CASSQVPLSGNTIYF. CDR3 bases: TGCGCCAGCAGCCAAGTTCCCCTCTCTGGAAACACCATATATTTT.

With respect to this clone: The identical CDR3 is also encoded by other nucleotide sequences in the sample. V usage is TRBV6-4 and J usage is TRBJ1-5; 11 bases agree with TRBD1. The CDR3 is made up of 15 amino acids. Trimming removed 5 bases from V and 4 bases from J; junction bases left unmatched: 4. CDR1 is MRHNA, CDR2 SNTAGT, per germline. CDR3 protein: CASSPGTGGNQPQHF. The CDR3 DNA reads TGTGCCAGCAGTCCTGGGACAGGGGGGAATCAGCCCCAGCATTTT.

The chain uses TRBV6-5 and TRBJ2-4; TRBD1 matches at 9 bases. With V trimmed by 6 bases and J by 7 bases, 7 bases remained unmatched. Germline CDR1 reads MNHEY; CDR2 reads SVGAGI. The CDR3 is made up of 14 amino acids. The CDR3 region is CASRRGQGWNIQYF. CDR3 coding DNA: TGTGCCAGCAGGAGGGGACAGGGCTGGAACATTCAGTACTTC.

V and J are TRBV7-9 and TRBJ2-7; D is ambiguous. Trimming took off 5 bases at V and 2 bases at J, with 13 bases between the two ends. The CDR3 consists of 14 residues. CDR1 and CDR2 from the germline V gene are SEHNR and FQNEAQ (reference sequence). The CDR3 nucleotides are TGTGCCAGCAGCCAGGTCGCTAGACCCTACGAGCAGTACTTC. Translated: CASSQVARPYEQYF.

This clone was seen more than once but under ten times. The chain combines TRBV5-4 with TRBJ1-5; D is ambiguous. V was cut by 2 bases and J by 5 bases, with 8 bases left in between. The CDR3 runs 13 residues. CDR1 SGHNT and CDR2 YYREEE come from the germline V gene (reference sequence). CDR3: CASSFGRDQPQHF. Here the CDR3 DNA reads TGTGCCAGCAGCTTCGGGAGAGATCAGCCCCAGCATTTT.

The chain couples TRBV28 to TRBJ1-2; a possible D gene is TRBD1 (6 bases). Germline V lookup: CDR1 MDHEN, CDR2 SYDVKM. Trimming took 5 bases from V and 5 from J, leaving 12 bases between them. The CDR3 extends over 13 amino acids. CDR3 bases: TGTGCCAGCAGTCCCTCGGACAGATATGGCTACACCTTC. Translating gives CASSPSDRYGYTF.